The entry below describes one TCR beta chain. The antigen remains unidentified. This sample is drawn from a study of T cell responses to AZD1222 COVID-19 vaccine. Study as a whole: Second-dose intervals of approximately 4 or approximately 12 weeks were pooled.

V lost 5 bases and J lost 4, with 3 bases in between. Germline lookup yields CDR1 LGHNT and CDR2 FRNRAP. The CDR3 covers 11 residues. Measured with immunoSEQ multiplex PCR; TCRdb has only the in-frame clones, and not every one. The sample lists some 84,000 clones; 80% to 90% were seen once. General study points: Spike-wide coverage was observed for vaccine-associated CD4 TCRs, with dominant responses at 160-218 and 743-854. No day 14 peak samples; only post-peak repertoires were characterized. It should be noted that donors were predominantly white British and more often female, and clonal diversity was possibly underestimated.

The receptor was isolated from an adult in good health. The V and J genes are TRBV12-5 and TRBJ2-1; D call uncertain. The input for sequencing was peripheral blood, taken on day 0 of AZD1222 vaccination. DNA of the CDR3: TGTGCTAGTGGTCAGTACAATGAGCAGTTCTTC. This encodes CASGQYNEQFF.